This TCR beta chain was identified during a study of blood T cells in healthy people across ages. For the second PCR, which ran for roughly 6 to 12 cycles, a sample-barcoded 5' primer and a J-beta primer mix were used. In TCRdb, the 5' RACE reads were re-called with MiXCR into one record per CDR3 protein. Of about 1.6 million distinct CDR3 sequences in the sample, about 35% were seen once. This clonotype was counted between two and nine times. What it binds is not known. Broader study findings: CMV status of donors was not determined, possibly confounding expanded clonotype changes. Across samples, TCR beta diversity tracked strongly with naive T cell percentage.

Extracted total RNA amounted to at least 6 micrograms for each sample. The CDR3 length is 13 residues. With 5 bases removed from V and 5 bases from J, the gap between germline ends came to 15 bases. Germline CDR1 reads DFQATT; CDR2 reads SNEGSKA (reference sequence). The TCR sequence derives from a woman in her twenties or thirties in good health. V is TRBV20-1 and J is TRBJ2-5; TRBD2 is a possible D gene (5 bases). Sequenced material: blood. The CDR3 nucleotides are TGCAGTGCTCCCGGGCGGCGAGGGGAGACCCAGTACTTC. Amino acids: CSAPGRRGETQYF.